A selection of T cell receptor beta chains follows, all from one sample in a study of T cell changes during pregnancy in multiple sclerosis. The protocol was immunoSEQ multiplex PCR, while the TCRdb copy is restricted to in-frame clones and leaves out a portion. The data contain about 50,000 clones, about nine tenths of them singletons. Sequences were derived from CD8+ T cells from peripheral blood mononuclear cells, sampled after pregnancy. These receptors were taken from a female donor with multiple sclerosis, enrolled in a pregnancy study. Both conserved end residues are part of each CDR3. Each record gives: clone size, D gene, J gene, V gene, CDR3 protein, CDR3 DNA. A D gene is named only where the DNA matches it firmly. Size values are once, few and many counts, or a class for expanded clones, and some rows have none.

-,-,TRBJ2-3,TRBV7-6,CASSLVADTQYF,TGTGCCAGCAGCTTAGTGGCCGATACGCAGTATTTT
-,-,TRBJ1-1,TRBV5-6,CASSFATGLLDTEAFF,TGTGCCAGCAGCTTCGCGACAGGCCTCCTCGACACTGAAGCTTTCTTT
once,TRBD1,TRBJ1-5,TRBV5-8,CASSEPGTDNQPQHF,TGTGCCAGCAGCGAGCCCGGGACAGATAATCAGCCCCAGCATTTT
-,TRBD1,TRBJ1-2,TRBV10-2,CASSARTGRENYGYTF,TGCGCCAGCAGTGCAAGGACAGGGCGGGAAAACTATGGCTACACCTTC
few,-,TRBJ1-1,TRBV7-8,CASSLGRGGTEAFF,TGTGCCAGCAGCTTAGGGCGGGGAGGGACTGAAGCTTTCTTT
once,TRBD2,TRBJ2-7,TRBV7-2,CASSSLAGDYEQYF,TGTGCCAGCAGCTCCCTAGCGGGAGACTACGAGCAGTACTTC
-,TRBD2,TRBJ2-1,TRBV30,CAWSLAGYNEQFF,TGTGCCTGGAGCCTAGCGGGATACAATGAGCAGTTCTTC
-,TRBD1,TRBJ2-5,TRBV13,CASSLGRGRETQYF,TGTGCCAGCAGCTTAGGCAGGGGGCGAGAGACCCAGTACTTC
-,TRBD1,TRBJ1-4,TRBV5-1,CASSYRDRATEKLFF,TGCGCCAGCAGCTACCGGGACAGGGCAACTGAAAAACTGTTTTTT
-,TRBD2,TRBJ2-2,TRBV5-1,CASSFPGGETGELFF,TGCGCCAGCAGCTTCCCGGGGGGAGAGACCGGGGAGCTGTTTTTT
-,-,TRBJ2-1,TRBV7-3,CASSLGLLPGNEQFF,TGTGCCAGCAGCCTAGGACTCCTGCCTGGAAATGAGCAGTTCTTC
-,-,TRBJ1-1,TRBV5-1,CASSLAARTENTEAFF,TGCGCCAGCAGTCTGGCAGCGAGAACCGAGAACACTGAAGCTTTCTTT
-,-,TRBJ1-1,TRBV6-6,CASSYSRGEAFF,TGTGCCAGCAGTTACTCGCGGGGTGAAGCTTTCTTT
-,-,TRBJ2-2,TRBV9,CASSEETGRTGELFF,TGTGCCAGCAGCGAAGAGACAGGCCGCACCGGGGAGCTGTTTTTT
-,TRBD2,TRBJ2-7,TRBV27,CASSLSRGGYEQYF,TGTGCCAGCAGTTTATCCCGGGGGGGTTACGAGCAGTACTTC
-,-,TRBJ1-6,TRBV6-5,CASSYSRARGNSPLHF,TGTGCCAGCAGTTACTCGAGGGCCAGGGGTAATTCACCCCTCCACTTT
-,-,TRBJ2-2,TRBV5-4,CASSLGSVANTGELFF,TGTGCCAGCAGCTTGGGGTCGGTTGCGAACACCGGGGAGCTGTTTTTT
once,-,TRBJ2-7,TRBV10-2,CASSAGIYEQYF,TGCGCCAGCAGTGCCGGGATCTACGAGCAGTACTTC
once,TRBD2,TRBJ2-7,TRBV5-1,CASSSLGEGTYEQYF,TGCGCCAGCAGCTCCCTAGGGGAGGGGACCTACGAGCAGTACTTC
-,TRBD1,TRBJ2-7,TRBV27,CASSPKAPDRGKPYSYEQYF,TGTGCCAGCAGTCCCAAGGCGCCGGACAGGGGAAAACCCTACTCCTACGAGCAGTACTTC
-,-,TRBJ2-3,TRBV7-2,CASTPGSSTDTQYF,TGTGCCAGCACCCCGGGTAGCAGCACAGATACGCAGTATTTT
-,-,TRBJ2-1,TRBV29-1,CSAPGHPLGYNEQFF,TGCAGCGCCCCGGGACACCCGCTGGGGTACAATGAGCAGTTCTTC
-,TRBD1,TRBJ2-1,TRBV27,CASSLGTGAWNEQFF,TGTGCCAGCAGTTTGGGGACAGGGGCCTGGAATGAGCAGTTCTTC
-,TRBD2,TRBJ2-1,TRBV6-6,CASTGTSDNNEQFF,TGTGCCAGCACCGGGACTAGCGACAACAATGAGCAGTTCTTC
-,TRBD1,TRBJ2-3,TRBV5-1,CASSLGDRLTDTQYF,TGCGCCAGCAGCTTGGGGGACAGGCTTACAGATACGCAGTATTTT
-,-,TRBJ2-4,TRBV5-6,CASSHSEGSDIQYF,TGTGCCAGCAGCCACTCGGAGGGGTCGGACATTCAGTACTTC
few,TRBD1,TRBJ1-6,TRBV29-1,CSVETGDNSPLHF,TGCAGCGTTGAGACAGGGGATAATTCACCCCTCCACTTT
-,TRBD2,TRBJ2-7,TRBV6-1,CASSAVAGGPYEQYF,TGTGCCAGCAGTGCTGTAGCGGGAGGTCCCTACGAGCAGTACTTC
-,TRBD2,TRBJ2-3,TRBV6-4,CASSAGTSSDTQYF,TGTGCCAGCAGTGCCGGGACTAGTTCAGATACGCAGTATTTT
-,-,TRBJ2-3,TRBV19,CASKVSGDTDTQYF,TGTGCCAGCAAGGTGAGCGGAGACACAGATACGCAGTATTTT
-,-,TRBJ1-3,TRBV5-8,CASSLDVEARNTIYF,TGTGCCAGCAGCTTGGATGTGGAGGCCCGAAACACCATATATTTT
-,-,TRBJ1-2,TRBV15,CATSRAGRADGYTF,TGTGCCACCAGCAGAGCTGGCAGGGCTGATGGCTACACCTTC
-,-,TRBJ2-3,TRBV2,CASSDYGSTDTQYF,TGTGCCAGCAGTGATTACGGTTCCACAGATACGCAGTATTTT
-,-,TRBJ2-5,TRBV25-1,CASSPRQGGETQYF,TGTGCCAGCAGTCCTCGGCAGGGCGGAGAGACCCAGTACTTC
-,-,TRBJ1-1,TRBV27,CASSLGSANTEAFF,TGTGCCAGCAGTTTGGGCAGTGCAAACACTGAAGCTTTCTTT
-,TRBD1,TRBJ1-4,TRBV5-6,CASSVGPGTGNEKLFF,TGTGCCAGCAGCGTGGGCCCCGGGACAGGGAATGAAAAACTGTTTTTT
-,-,TRBJ1-2,TRBV19,CASSILEGSSYGYTF,TGTGCCAGTAGTATCCTCGAGGGCTCAAGCTATGGCTACACCTTC
once,-,TRBJ2-2,TRBV5-6,CASSYGTGELFF,TGTGCCAGCAGCTACGGGACCGGGGAGCTGTTTTTT
-,TRBD2,TRBJ2-1,TRBV5-1,CASSFPGSGGGTNEQFF,TGCGCCAGCAGCTTCCCCGGTAGCGGGGGGGGAACCAATGAGCAGTTCTTC
once,-,TRBJ1-2,TRBV19,CASSFNQGIDGYTF,TGTGCCAGTAGTTTTAATCAGGGGATCGATGGCTACACCTTC
-,TRBD2,TRBJ2-4,TRBV11-3,CASSARAGAVDAIQYF,TGTGCCAGCAGCGCACGGGCGGGAGCGGTTGACGCCATTCAGTACTTC
-,TRBD1,TRBJ1-5,TRBV30,CAWSVGQGNQPQHF,TGTGCCTGGAGTGTGGGACAGGGGAATCAGCCCCAGCATTTT
-,TRBD1,TRBJ1-5,TRBV19,CASRSTGGNQPQHF,TGTGCCAGTAGATCGACAGGGGGTAATCAGCCCCAGCATTTT
-,-,TRBJ1-2,TRBV9,CASSVDRTSENYGYTF,TGTGCCAGCAGCGTAGATAGGACATCGGAAAACTATGGCTACACCTTC
few,-,TRBJ1-1,TRBV19,CASSIGSPLNTEAFF,TGTGCCAGTAGTATCGGTTCGCCCTTGAACACTGAAGCTTTCTTT
few,-,TRBJ1-1,TRBV27,CASSRLNTEAFF,TGTGCCAGCAGTCGTTTGAACACTGAAGCTTTCTTT
-,-,TRBJ2-2,TRBV2,CASWGLNTGELFF,TGTGCCAGCTGGGGACTGAACACCGGGGAGCTGTTTTTT
once,-,TRBJ2-5,TRBV7-9,CASSLGQPKETQYF,TGTGCCAGCAGCTTAGGACAGCCTAAAGAGACCCAGTACTTC
-,-,TRBJ2-7,TRBV12-5,CASGLEGGQYEQYF,TGTGCTAGTGGGCTCGAGGGGGGGCAGTACGAGCAGTACTTC
-,-,TRBJ1-2,TRBV19,CASSEMRQGNYGYTF,TGTGCCAGTTCGGAAATGAGGCAGGGGAACTATGGCTACACCTTC
-,-,TRBJ1-2,TRBV13,CASSSGSVGYTF,TGTGCCAGCAGCTCAGGGAGCGTCGGCTACACCTTC
-,-,TRBJ1-2,TRBV27,CASTPSPWSDYGYTF,TGTGCCAGCACTCCTTCCCCGTGGTCAGACTATGGCTACACCTTC
-,-,TRBJ2-5,TRBV7-2,CASSLRGGGETQYF,TGTGCCAGCAGCCTAAGGGGGGGAGGGGAGACCCAGTACTTC